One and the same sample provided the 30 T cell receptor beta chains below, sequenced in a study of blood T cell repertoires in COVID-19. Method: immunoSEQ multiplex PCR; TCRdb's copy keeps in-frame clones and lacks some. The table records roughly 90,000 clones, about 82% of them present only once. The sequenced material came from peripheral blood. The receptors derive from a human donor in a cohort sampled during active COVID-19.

The CDR3 spells CASSIRDREVPQHF. As DNA, the CDR3 is TGTGCCAGTAGTATTAGGGACAGAGAAGTGCCCCAGCATTTT. The chain carries TRBV19 and TRBJ1-5; 7 positions agree with TRBD1. Germline CDR1 and CDR2: LNHDA and SQIVND (reference sequence). J was trimmed by 9 bases and V by 3 bases; bases with no gene match: 8. This CDR3 is 14 amino acids long.

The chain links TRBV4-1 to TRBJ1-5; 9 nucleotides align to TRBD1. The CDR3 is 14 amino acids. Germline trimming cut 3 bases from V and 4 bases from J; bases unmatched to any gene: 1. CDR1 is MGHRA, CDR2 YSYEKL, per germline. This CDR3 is CASSQGQGNQPQHF. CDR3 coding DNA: TGCGCCAGCAGCCAGGGACAGGGAAATCAGCCCCAGCATTTT.

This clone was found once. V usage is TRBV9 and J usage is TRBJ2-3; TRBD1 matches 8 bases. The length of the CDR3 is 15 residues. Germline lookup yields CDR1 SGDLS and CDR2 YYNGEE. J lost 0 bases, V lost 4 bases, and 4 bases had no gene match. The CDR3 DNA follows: TGTGCCAGCAGCTCGGACAGGGCAAGCACAGATACGCAGTATTTT. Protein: CASSSDRASTDTQYF.

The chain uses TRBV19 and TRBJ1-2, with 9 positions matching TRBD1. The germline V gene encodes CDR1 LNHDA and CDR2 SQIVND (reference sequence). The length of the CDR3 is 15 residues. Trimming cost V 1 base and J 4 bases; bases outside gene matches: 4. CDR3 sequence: CASSIGQGDAYGYTF. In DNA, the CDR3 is TGTGCCAGTAGTATAGGACAGGGGGACGCCTATGGCTACACCTTC.

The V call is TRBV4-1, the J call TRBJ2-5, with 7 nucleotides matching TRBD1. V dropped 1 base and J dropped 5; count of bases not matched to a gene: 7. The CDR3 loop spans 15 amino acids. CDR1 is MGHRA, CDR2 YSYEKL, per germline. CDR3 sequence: CASSQGYRGSETQYF. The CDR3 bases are TGCGCCAGCAGCCAAGGGTACAGGGGATCGGAGACCCAGTACTTC.

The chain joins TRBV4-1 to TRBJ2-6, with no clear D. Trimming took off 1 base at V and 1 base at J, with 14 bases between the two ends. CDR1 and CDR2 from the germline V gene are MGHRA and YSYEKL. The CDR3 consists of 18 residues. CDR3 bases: TGCGCCAGCAGCCAAGTTTACAGTGTAAAATCTGGGGCCAACGTCCTGACTTTC. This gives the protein CASSQVYSVKSGANVLTF.

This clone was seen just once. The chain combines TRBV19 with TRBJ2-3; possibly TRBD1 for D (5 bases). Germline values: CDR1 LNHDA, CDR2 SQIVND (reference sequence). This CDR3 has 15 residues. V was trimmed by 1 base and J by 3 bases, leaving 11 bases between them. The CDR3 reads CASSIGQGGTDTQYF. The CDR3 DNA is TGTGCCAGTAGTATAGGGCAGGGTGGGACAGATACGCAGTATTTT.

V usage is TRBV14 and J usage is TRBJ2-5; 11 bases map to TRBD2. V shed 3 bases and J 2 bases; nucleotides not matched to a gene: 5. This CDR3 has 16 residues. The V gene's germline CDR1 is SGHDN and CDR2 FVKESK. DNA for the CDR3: TGTGCCAGCAGCCAGCCAGCTAGCGGGAGGCAAGAGACCCAGTACTTC. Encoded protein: CASSQPASGRQETQYF.

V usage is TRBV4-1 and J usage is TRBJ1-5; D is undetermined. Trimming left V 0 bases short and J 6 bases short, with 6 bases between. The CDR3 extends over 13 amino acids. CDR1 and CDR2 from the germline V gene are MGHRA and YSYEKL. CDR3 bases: TGCGCCAGCAGCCAAGATCTCGGTCAGCCCCAGCATTTT. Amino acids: CASSQDLGQPQHF.

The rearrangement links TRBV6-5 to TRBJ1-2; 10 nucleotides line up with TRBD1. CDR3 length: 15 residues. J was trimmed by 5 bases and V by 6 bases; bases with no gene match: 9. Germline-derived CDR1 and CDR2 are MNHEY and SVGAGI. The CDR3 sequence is CASRSTGTGVYGYTF. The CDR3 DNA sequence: TGTGCCAGCAGATCAACCGGGACAGGGGTATATGGCTACACCTTC.

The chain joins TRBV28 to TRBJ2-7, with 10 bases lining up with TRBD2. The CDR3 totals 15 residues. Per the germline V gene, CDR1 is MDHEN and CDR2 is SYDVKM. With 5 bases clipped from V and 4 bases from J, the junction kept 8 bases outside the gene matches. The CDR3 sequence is CASSQYASGSYEQYF. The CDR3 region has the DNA TGTGCCAGCAGTCAATACGCTAGCGGGAGTTACGAGCAGTACTTC.

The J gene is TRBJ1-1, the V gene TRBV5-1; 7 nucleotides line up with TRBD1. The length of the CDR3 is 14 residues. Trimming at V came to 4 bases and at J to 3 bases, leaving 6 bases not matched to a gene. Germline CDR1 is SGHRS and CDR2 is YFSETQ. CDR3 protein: CASSLRTGDTEAFF. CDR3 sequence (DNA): TGCGCCAGCAGCCTTAGGACAGGAGACACTGAAGCTTTCTTT.

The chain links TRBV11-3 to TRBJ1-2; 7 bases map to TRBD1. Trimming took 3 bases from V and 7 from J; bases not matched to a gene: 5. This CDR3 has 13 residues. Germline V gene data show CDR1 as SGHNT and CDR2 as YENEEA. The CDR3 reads CASSLPQGFGYTF. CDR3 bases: TGTGCCAGCAGCTTGCCACAGGGGTTTGGCTACACCTTC.

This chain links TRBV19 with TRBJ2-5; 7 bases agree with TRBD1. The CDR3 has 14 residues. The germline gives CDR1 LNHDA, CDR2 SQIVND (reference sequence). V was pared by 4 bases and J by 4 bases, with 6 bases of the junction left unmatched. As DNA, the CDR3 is TGTGCCAGTAGTAAACCGACAGGGAGAGAGACCCAGTACTTC. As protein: CASSKPTGRETQYF.

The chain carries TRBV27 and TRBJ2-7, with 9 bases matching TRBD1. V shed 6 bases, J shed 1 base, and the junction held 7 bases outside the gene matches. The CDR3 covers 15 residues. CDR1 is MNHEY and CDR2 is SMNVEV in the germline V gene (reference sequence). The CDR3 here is CASRVPGTGSYEQYF. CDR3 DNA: TGTGCCAGCAGAGTACCCGGGACAGGGTCCTACGAGCAGTACTTC.

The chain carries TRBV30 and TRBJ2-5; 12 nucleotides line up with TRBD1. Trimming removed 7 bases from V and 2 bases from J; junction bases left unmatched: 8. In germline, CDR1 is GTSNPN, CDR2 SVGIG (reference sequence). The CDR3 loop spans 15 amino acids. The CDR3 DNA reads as TGTGCCTCTCGGGACAGGGGGCGCCGGCAAGAGACCCAGTACTTC. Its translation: CASRDRGRRQETQYF. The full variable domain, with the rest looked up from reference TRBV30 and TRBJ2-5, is SQTIHQWPATLVQPVGSPLSLECTVEGTSNPNLYWYRQAAGRGLQLLFYSVGIGQISSEVPQNLSASRPQDRQFILSSKKLLLSDSGFYLCASRDRGRRQETQYFGPGTRLLVL.

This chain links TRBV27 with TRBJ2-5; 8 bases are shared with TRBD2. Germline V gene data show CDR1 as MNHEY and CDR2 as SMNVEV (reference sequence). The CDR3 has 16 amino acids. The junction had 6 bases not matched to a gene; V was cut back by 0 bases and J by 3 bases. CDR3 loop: CASSLSVGAGEETQYF. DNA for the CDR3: TGTGCCAGCAGTTTATCTGTGGGAGCGGGGGAAGAGACCCAGTACTTC.

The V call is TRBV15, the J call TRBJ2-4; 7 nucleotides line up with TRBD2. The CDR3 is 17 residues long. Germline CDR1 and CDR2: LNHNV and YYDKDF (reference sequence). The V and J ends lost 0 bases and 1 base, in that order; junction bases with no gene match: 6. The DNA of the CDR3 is TGTGCCACCAGCAGAGAACCAATCGGGGGGGCCAAAAACATTCAGTACTTC. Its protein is CATSREPIGGAKNIQYF.

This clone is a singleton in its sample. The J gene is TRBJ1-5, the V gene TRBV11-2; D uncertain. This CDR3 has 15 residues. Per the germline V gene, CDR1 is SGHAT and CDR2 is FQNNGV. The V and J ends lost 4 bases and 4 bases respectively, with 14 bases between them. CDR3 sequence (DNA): TGTGCCAGCAGCTCGGTTTCGGGTCCTAATCAGCCCCAGCATTTT. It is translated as CASSSVSGPNQPQHF.

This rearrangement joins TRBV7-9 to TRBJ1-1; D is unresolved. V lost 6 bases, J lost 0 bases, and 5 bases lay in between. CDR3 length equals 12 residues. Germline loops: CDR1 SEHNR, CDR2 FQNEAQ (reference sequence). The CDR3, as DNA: TGTGCCAGCAGGCGGTTGAACACTGAAGCTTTCTTT. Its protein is CASRRLNTEAFF.

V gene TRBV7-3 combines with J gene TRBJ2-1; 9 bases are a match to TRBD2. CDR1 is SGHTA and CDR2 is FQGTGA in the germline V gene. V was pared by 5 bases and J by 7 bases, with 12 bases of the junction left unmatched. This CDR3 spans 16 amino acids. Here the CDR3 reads CASSPQVAGVNNEQFF. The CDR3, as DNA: TGTGCCAGCAGCCCCCAAGTAGCGGGAGTTAATAATGAGCAGTTCTTC.

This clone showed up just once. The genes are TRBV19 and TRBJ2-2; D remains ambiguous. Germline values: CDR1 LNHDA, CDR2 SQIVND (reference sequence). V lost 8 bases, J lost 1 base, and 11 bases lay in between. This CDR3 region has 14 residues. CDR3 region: CASLSDRNTGELFF. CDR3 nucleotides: TGTGCCAGTCTGAGCGACCGGAACACCGGGGAGCTGTTTTTT.

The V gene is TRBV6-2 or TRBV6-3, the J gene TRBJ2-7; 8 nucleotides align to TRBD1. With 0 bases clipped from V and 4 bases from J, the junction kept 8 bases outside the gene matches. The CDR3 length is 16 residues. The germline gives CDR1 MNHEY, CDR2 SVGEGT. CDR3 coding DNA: TGTGCCAGCAGTTACTCGCCGGAGACAGGGGCGTACGAGCAGTACTTC. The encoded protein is CASSYSPETGAYEQYF.

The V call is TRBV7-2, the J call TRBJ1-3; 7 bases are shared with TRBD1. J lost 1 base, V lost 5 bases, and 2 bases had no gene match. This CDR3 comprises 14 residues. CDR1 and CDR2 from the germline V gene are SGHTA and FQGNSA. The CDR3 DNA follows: TGTGCCAGCAGCCTGACAGGGTCTGGAAACACCATATATTTT. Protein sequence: CASSLTGSGNTIYF.

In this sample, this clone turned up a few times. CDR3 residues: CASSQEGLAGSYEQYF. The CDR3 DNA is TGCGCCAGCAGCCAAGAGGGACTAGCGGGCTCCTACGAGCAGTACTTC. The rearrangement links TRBV4-3 to TRBJ2-7; TRBD2 matches 12 bases. The CDR3 is made up of 16 amino acids. Germline trimming cut 0 bases from V and 0 bases from J; bases unmatched to any gene: 0. Germline CDR1 LGHNA, CDR2 YSLEER.

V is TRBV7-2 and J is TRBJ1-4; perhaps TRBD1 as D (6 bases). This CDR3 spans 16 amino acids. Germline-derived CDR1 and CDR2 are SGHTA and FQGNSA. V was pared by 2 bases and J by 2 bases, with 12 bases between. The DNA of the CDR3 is TGTGCCAGCAGCTTAAACAGGGTGGGCACTAATGAAAAACTGTTTTTT. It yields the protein CASSLNRVGTNEKLFF.

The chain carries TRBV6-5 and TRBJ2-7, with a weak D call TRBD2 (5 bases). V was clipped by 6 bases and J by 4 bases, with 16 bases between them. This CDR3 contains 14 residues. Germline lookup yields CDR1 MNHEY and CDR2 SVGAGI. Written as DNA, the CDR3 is TGTGCCAGCAGCCAGACGGGAATAAGGTACGAGCAGTACTTC. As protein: CASSQTGIRYEQYF.

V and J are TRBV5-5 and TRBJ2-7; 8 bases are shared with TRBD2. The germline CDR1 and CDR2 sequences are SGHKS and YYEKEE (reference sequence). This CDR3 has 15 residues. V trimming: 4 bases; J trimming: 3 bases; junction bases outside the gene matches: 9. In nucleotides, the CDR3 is TGTGCCAGCAGCCCCCGGCTAGCGGGTTTCTACGAGCAGTACTTC. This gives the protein CASSPRLAGFYEQYF.

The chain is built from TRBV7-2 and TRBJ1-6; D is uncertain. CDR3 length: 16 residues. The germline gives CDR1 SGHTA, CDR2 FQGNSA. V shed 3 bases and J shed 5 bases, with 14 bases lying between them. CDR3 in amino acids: CASSLTIRLDNSPLHF. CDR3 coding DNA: TGTGCCAGCAGCTTGACGATAAGGCTAGATAATTCACCCCTCCACTTT.

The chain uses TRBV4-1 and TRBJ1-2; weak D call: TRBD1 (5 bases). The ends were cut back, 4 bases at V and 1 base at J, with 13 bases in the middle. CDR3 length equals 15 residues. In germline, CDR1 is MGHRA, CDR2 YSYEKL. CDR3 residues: CASSPVNRFNYGYTF. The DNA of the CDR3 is TGCGCCAGCAGCCCTGTCAACAGGTTTAACTATGGCTACACCTTC.